The rows below give T cell receptor beta chains drawn from one sample of a study of blood T cell repertoires in COVID-19. TCRdb's table, derived via immunoSEQ multiplex PCR, lists solely in-frame clones and lacks some. Counted here are 410,000 or so clones, 70% to 90% occurring once; the ten biggest clones make up approximately 1.5%. The sequencing sample was made of peripheral blood. Source of these receptors: a woman in her thirties or forties with COVID-19, enrolled during active disease. Each CDR3 is given with its conserved first and last residue. A D gene is named only where the DNA matches it firmly. Clone size is given for some rows only: seen once, a few or many times, or a class if the clone is expanded.

D gene	V gene	clone size	J gene	CDR3 DNA	CDR3 protein
.	TRBV28	.	TRBJ1-2	TGTGCCAGCAGTTTCCCCCCCTCGGGGAACTATGGCTACACCTTC	CASSFPPSGNYGYTF
TRBD1	TRBV9	.	TRBJ1-3	TGTGCCAGCAGCGCCGGTGACAGGGTCTCGGACACCATATATTTT	CASSAGDRVSDTIYF
TRBD1	TRBV15	.	TRBJ2-1	TGTGCCACCAGCAGAGGGGACAGACCCTACAATGAGCAGTTCTTC	CATSRGDRPYNEQFF
.	TRBV5-8	.	TRBJ1-2	TGTGCCAGCAGCCCTAACAGGGTGAGAGGCTACACCTTC	CASSPNRVRGYTF
.	TRBV20-1	once	TRBJ1-6	TGCAGTGCTAGTTCGGGGGACGGCCTAGCCTATAATTCACCCCTCCACTTT	CSASSGDGLAYNSPLHF
TRBD1	TRBV6-2/TRBV6-3	.	TRBJ1-2	TGTGCCAGCAGCCGGCGGCGAGGGGGCGCCGGGGCCTATGGCTACACCTTC	CASSRRRGGAGAYGYTF
.	TRBV11-3	.	TRBJ2-1	TGTGCCAGCAGCTTACTAGGAGGAGATAATGAGCAGTTCTTC	CASSLLGGDNEQFF
.	TRBV3-1/TRBV3-2	.	TRBJ2-7	TGTGCCAGCCAGGGGTTCTCCTACGAGCAGTACTTC	CASQGFSYEQYF
.	TRBV5-8	.	TRBJ1-1	TGTGCCAGCAGCATTGGACAGACGAACACTGAAGCTTTCTTT	CASSIGQTNTEAFF
.	TRBV7-9	.	TRBJ2-7	TGTGCCAGCAGCTCGAGGGGTAGCGGCACCTACGAGCAGTACTTC	CASSSRGSGTYEQYF
TRBD1	TRBV4-2	.	TRBJ2-7	TGTGCCAGCAGCCAAGATGGACAGGGTCCGTTCGAGCAGTACTTC	CASSQDGQGPFEQYF
TRBD2	TRBV5-4	.	TRBJ2-2	TGTGCCAGCAGCGGGACTAGCGGGGGGACGAACACCGGGGAGCTGTTTTTT	CASSGTSGGTNTGELFF
TRBD1	TRBV4-2	.	TRBJ1-1	TGTGCCAGCAGCCGAAGACAGGGGGCTAGCACTGAAGCTTTCTTT	CASSRRQGASTEAFF
.	TRBV6-5	.	TRBJ2-7	TGTGCCAGCAGTTACGTTCAGGGCTACGAGCAGTACTTC	CASSYVQGYEQYF
TRBD1	TRBV27	.	TRBJ2-7	TGTGCCAGCAGTTTACCCAAACCCCGGACAGGGGACTCCTACGAGCAGTACTTC	CASSLPKPRTGDSYEQYF
.	TRBV18	.	TRBJ1-2	TGTGCCAGCTCACCACGTTCCGAGATGTATGGCTACACCTTC	CASSPRSEMYGYTF
TRBD1	TRBV5-8	.	TRBJ1-2	TGTGCCAGCAGTTGGGACAGGACCCAAGCTAACTATGGCTACACCTTC	CASSWDRTQANYGYTF
TRBD2	TRBV18	.	TRBJ2-2	TGTGCCAGCTCACCGAGCCTAGCGGGAGGAACCGGGGAGCTGTTTTTT	CASSPSLAGGTGELFF
TRBD2	TRBV6-5	few	TRBJ2-3	TGTGCCAGCAGTCGCGGGGGGGGCACAGATACGCAGTATTTT	CASSRGGGTDTQYF
.	TRBV27	.	TRBJ1-5	TGTGCCAGCAGTTCCTCCGGAGGGGCCGCGCATTTT	CASSSSGGAAHF
TRBD1	TRBV19	.	TRBJ2-7	TGTGCCAGTTCATCGAGGCAGGGGGCGCTCTACGAGCAGTACTTC	CASSSRQGALYEQYF
.	TRBV18	.	TRBJ2-5	TGTGCCAGCTCACCCCCGGAGGGGATAGAGACCCAGTACTTC	CASSPPEGIETQYF
TRBD2	TRBV20-1	.	TRBJ2-1	TGCAGTGCTAGTGGAGTAGCGGGAGGCTACAATGAGCAGTTCTTC	CSASGVAGGYNEQFF
.	TRBV28	once	TRBJ2-7	TGTGCCAGCAGTCGATCAGGTGGCGAGCAGTACTTC	CASSRSGGEQYF
TRBD1	TRBV6-2/TRBV6-3	.	TRBJ2-3	TGTGCCAGCAGTCTTCCGGGACAGGGACTTCCTTCGGGCACAGATACGCAGTATTTT	CASSLPGQGLPSGTDTQYF
TRBD1	TRBV6-5	.	TRBJ1-2	TGTGCCAGCAGTTGGGACAGGTCCTATGGCTACACCTTC	CASSWDRSYGYTF
TRBD1	TRBV7-2	.	TRBJ1-1	TGTGCCAGCAGCACTACAGGGGGCACTGAAGCTTTCTTT	CASSTTGGTEAFF
.	TRBV10-3	once	TRBJ1-5	TGTGCCATCAGTGAGCAGAACCCCCCGGGGCAGCCCCAGCATTTT	CAISEQNPPGQPQHF
TRBD1	TRBV6-2/TRBV6-3	.	TRBJ1-1	TGTGCCAGCAGCCGCCTCCGGGACAGGTATGAAGCTTTCTTT	CASSRLRDRYEAFF
.	TRBV30	.	TRBJ1-3	TGTGCCTGGAGTCAGGGGAACGGAAACACCATATATTTT	CAWSQGNGNTIYF
.	TRBV4-1	.	TRBJ2-5	TGCGCCAGCAGCCGGCCGGGGAATGGTGGAGAGACCCAGTACTTC	CASSRPGNGGETQYF
.	TRBV27	.	TRBJ1-6	TGTGCCAGCGCGGGGTGGGAGCCGAATTCACCCCTCCACTTT	CASAGWEPNSPLHF
.	TRBV7-8	.	TRBJ1-5	TGTGCCAGCAGCTTACGGCTCAGCGATCAGCCCCAGCATTTT	CASSLRLSDQPQHF
TRBD2	TRBV9	.	TRBJ2-7	TGTGCCAGCAGCGTAGGTCTTGTTAGCGGGGGGACTTACGAGCAGTACTTC	CASSVGLVSGGTYEQYF
.	TRBV7-2	.	TRBJ2-1	TGTGCCAGCAGCTTAGGAGGGACTCCCCGTTCCGGGGATGAGCAGTTCTTC	CASSLGGTPRSGDEQFF
.	TRBV7-9	.	TRBJ2-7	TGTGCCAGCAGCTCGGAGGGCGGCCCCTCCTACGAGCAGTACTTC	CASSSEGGPSYEQYF
TRBD2	TRBV27	.	TRBJ2-7	TGTGCCAGCAGTTTATCGGGACTAGCGGACCCCTACGAGCAGTACTTC	CASSLSGLADPYEQYF
.	TRBV29-1	.	TRBJ2-1	TGCAGCGTTCCCAACAGCTCTCGCTCCTACAATGAGCAGTTCTTC	CSVPNSSRSYNEQFF
.	TRBV28	.	TRBJ1-5	TGTGCCAGCAGGCTCCCCGGGGATAGCAATCAGCCCCAGCATTTT	CASRLPGDSNQPQHF
TRBD1	TRBV6-2/TRBV6-3	.	TRBJ1-1	TGTGCCAGCAGTTTCCTGGGGACAGCTGGGGCTGAAGCTTTCTTT	CASSFLGTAGAEAFF
TRBD2	TRBV30	.	TRBJ2-1	TGTGCCTGGCACGACCCGACTAGCCTCGGGGACAATGAGCAGTTCTTC	CAWHDPTSLGDNEQFF
.	TRBV3-1/TRBV3-2	once	TRBJ2-1	TGTGCCAGCACAGCGGGTCACGGCAATGAGCAGTTCTTC	CASTAGHGNEQFF
TRBD1	TRBV28	few	TRBJ1-6	TGTGCCAGCAGTACACCTCTCGAAGGGGGCTGGTCACCCCTCCACTTT	CASSTPLEGGWSPLHF
.	TRBV28	.	TRBJ1-2	TGTGCCAGCAGTTTCCGGGGTAACTATGGCTACACCTTC	CASSFRGNYGYTF
.	TRBV15	.	TRBJ2-7	TGTGCCACCAGCAGAGATCGTCCGGGCTCCTACGAGCAGTACTTC	CATSRDRPGSYEQYF
TRBD1	TRBV30	.	TRBJ2-7	TGTGCCTGGAGTGACAGGGGATCCTACGAGCAGTACTTC	CAWSDRGSYEQYF
.	TRBV6-2/TRBV6-3	.	TRBJ2-1	TGTGCCAGCAGTTTGAACAGGAACGATGAGCAGTTCTTC	CASSLNRNDEQFF
TRBD2	TRBV5-1	.	TRBJ2-5	TGCGCCAGCAGCTCTAGGACTAGCGGCCAAGAGACCCAGTACTTC	CASSSRTSGQETQYF
.	TRBV14	.	TRBJ1-1	TGTGCCAGCAGCCCTACCGACAGGTCTGAAGCTTTCTTT	CASSPTDRSEAFF
TRBD2	TRBV11-2	.	TRBJ2-1	TGTGCCAGCAGCTCTAGCGGGAGCTCCTACAATGAGCAGTTCTTC	CASSSSGSSYNEQFF
.	TRBV4-3	.	TRBJ2-5	TGCGCCAGCAGCCATTTACAGGGTCGGGAGACCCAGTACTTC	CASSHLQGRETQYF
.	TRBV30	.	TRBJ2-1	TGTGCCTGGAGTTTATATCCCCTGGCGGGCCCATACAATGAGCAGTTCTTC	CAWSLYPLAGPYNEQFF
.	TRBV7-6	.	TRBJ1-3	TGTGCCAGCAGCTTAGGGGACCCAGGGGCTGGAAACACCATATATTTT	CASSLGDPGAGNTIYF
TRBD1	TRBV18	.	TRBJ1-4	TGTGCCAGCTCACCAATGACAGGGGGCGAGGACGAAAAACTGTTTTTT	CASSPMTGGEDEKLFF